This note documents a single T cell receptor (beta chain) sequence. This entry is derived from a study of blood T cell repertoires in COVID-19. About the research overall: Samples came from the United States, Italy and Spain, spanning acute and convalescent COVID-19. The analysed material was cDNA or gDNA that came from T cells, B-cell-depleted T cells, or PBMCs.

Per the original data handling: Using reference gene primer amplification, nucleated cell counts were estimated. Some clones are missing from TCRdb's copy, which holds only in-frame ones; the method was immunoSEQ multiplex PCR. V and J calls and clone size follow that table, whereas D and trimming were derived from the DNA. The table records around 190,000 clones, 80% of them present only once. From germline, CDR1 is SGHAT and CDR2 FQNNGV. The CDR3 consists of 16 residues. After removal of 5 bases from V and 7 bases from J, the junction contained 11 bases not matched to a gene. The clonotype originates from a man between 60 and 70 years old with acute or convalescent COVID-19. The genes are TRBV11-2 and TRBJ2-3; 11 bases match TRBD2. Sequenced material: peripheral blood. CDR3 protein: CASSLTGTSGAYTQYF. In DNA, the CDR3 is TGTGCCAGCAGCCTAACCGGGACTAGCGGAGCCTATACGCAGTATTTT. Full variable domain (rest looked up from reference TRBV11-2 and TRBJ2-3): EAGVAQSPRYKIIEKRQSVAFWCNPISGHATLYWYQQILGQGPKLLIQFQNNGVVDDSQLPKDRFSAERLKGVDSTLKIQPAKLEDSAVYLCASSLTGTSGAYTQYFGPGTRLTVL.